One sample yielded the 30 T cell receptor beta chains listed below, sequenced in a study of T cell repertoires in cytomegalovirus infection (dated by TCRdb to between 2018 and 2021). The reads were generated on an Illumina HiSeq 1500. The raw public reads went through TCRdb reprocessing: fastp at Q25, MiXCR clone calling, in-frame beta chains kept. Each record represents a unique CDR3 protein, reported with the most common genes and DNA among its rows. The table for this sample lists about 740,000 distinct CDR3 sequences; less than 40% of them were counted only once. The biggest ten clones account for about 2.8% of the sample. Sequencing input: PBMCs. The receptors originated from a human donor in good health (CMV status not recorded). Some clones in this sample may be carry-over from other donors' samples.

J is TRBJ1-4 and V is TRBV19; TRBD1 might be the D (6 bases). The CDR3 extends over 17 amino acids. Per the germline V gene, CDR1 is LNHDA and CDR2 is SQIVND (reference sequence). Trimming pared 7 bases from V and 0 bases from J, leaving 18 bases between. The CDR3 here is CASTSGDRLATNEKLFF. For the CDR3, the DNA is TGTGCCAGTACCTCAGGGGACCGTCTTGCAACTAATGAAAAACTGTTTTTT.

A remark on this clonotype: Germline and junction disagree at one end, which may indicate a read error. This rearrangement joins TRBV19 to TRBJ1-4; 12 positions agree with TRBD1. This CDR3 is built from 17 residues. From germline, CDR1 is LNHDA and CDR2 SQIVND (reference sequence). CDR3 in DNA: TGTGTCAGTAGTACGGGGACAGGGGGCAAGGTGAATGAAAAACTGTTTTTT. Translation: CVSSTGTGGKVNEKLFF. The entire variable domain, with the rest obtained from reference TRBV19 and TRBJ1-4, is as follows: DGGITQSPKYLFRKEGQNVTLSCEQNLNHDAMYWYRQDPGQGLRLIYYSQIVNDFQKGDIAEGYSVSREKKESFPLTVTSAQKNPTAFYLCVSSTGTGGKVNEKLFFGSGTQLSVL.

The sample holds a few counts of this clonotype. The chain uses TRBV7-9 and TRBJ1-1; a weak D match, TRBD1 (6 bases). CDR1 is SEHNR, CDR2 FQNEAQ, per germline (reference sequence). The CDR3 length is 15 residues. V lost 0 bases to trimming and J lost 0 bases, with 8 bases between them. The CDR3 is CASSLANRVNTEAFF. CDR3 sequence (DNA): TGTGCCAGCAGCTTAGCCAACAGGGTGAACACTGAAGCTTTCTTT.

This clonotype was observed a handful of times. CDR3 residues: CASSIIAGGQSGNEQFF. CDR3 bases: TGTGCCAGCAGCATTATAGCGGGGGGGCAAAGTGGGAATGAGCAGTTCTTC. This chain uses TRBV11-2 with TRBJ2-1; 11 nucleotides align to TRBD2. CDR3 length: 17 amino acids. The junction had 13 bases not matched to a gene; V was cut back by 5 bases and J by 7 bases. Germline V gene lookup returns CDR1 SGHAT and CDR2 FQNNGV.

This chain uses TRBV19 with TRBJ2-2, with D tentatively TRBD2 (6 bases). CDR1 LNHDA and CDR2 SQIVND come from the germline V gene (reference sequence). The CDR3 is made up of 16 amino acids. Trimming left V 3 bases short and J 3 bases short, with 14 bases between. The CDR3 region is CASSMNSGSDTGELFF. In nucleotides, the CDR3 is TGTGCCAGTAGTATGAATAGCGGTTCCGACACCGGGGAGCTGTTTTTT.

This clonotype was detected many times. This chain uses TRBV7-2 with TRBJ2-1, with D unresolved. This CDR3 is built from 12 residues. Per the germline V gene, CDR1 is SGHTA and CDR2 is FQGNSA. The ends were cut back, 4 bases at V and 5 bases at J, with 6 bases in the middle. CDR3 in amino acids: CASSSRDNEQFF. DNA of the CDR3: TGTGCCAGCAGCTCCCGAGACAATGAGCAGTTCTTC.

This clonotype appeared many times. CDR3 region: CASTGSDQPQHF. CDR3 nucleotides: TGTGCCAGCACGGGCAGCGATCAGCCCCAGCATTTT. The chain combines TRBV28 with TRBJ1-5, with no clear D. CDR1 is MDHEN and CDR2 is SYDVKM in the germline V gene. The CDR3 has 12 residues. The V end lost 7 bases, the J end lost 5 bases, and 9 bases lay between the germline ends.

This rearrangement joins TRBV11-3 to TRBJ2-1; tentative D call: TRBD1 (8 bases). This CDR3 contains 18 residues. CDR1 and CDR2 from the germline V gene are SGHNT and YENEEA. Trimming left V 4 bases short and J 6 bases short, with 25 bases between. Here the CDR3 DNA reads TGTGCCAGCAGCTCAGGACAGGGCCGCGGGAGAAACAGCAATGAGCAGTTCTTC. Its translation: CASSSGQGRGRNSNEQFF. Full variable domain (outside the CDR3, taken from reference TRBV11-3 and TRBJ2-1): EAGVVQSPRYKIIEKKQPVAFWCNPISGHNTLYWYLQNLGQGPELLIRYENEEAVDDSQLPKDRFSAERLKGVDSTLKIQPAELGDSAVYLCASSSGQGRGRNSNEQFFGPGTRLTVL.

This clonotype appeared a single time. The missing conserved phenylalanine or tryptophan at the end of this CDR3 makes a read error likely. The CDR3 sequence: CASSFPGIGETQYL. CDR3 nucleotide sequence: TGTGCCAGCAGTTTCCCAGGGATCGGAGAGACCCAGTACTTA. This rearrangement joins TRBV28 to TRBJ2-5; the D gene is possibly TRBD1 (5 bases). The germline gives CDR1 MDHEN, CDR2 SYDVKM. V was trimmed by 3 bases and J by 4 bases, leaving 12 bases between them. The CDR3 is made up of 14 amino acids.

The chain uses TRBV7-2 and TRBJ2-6; D is perhaps TRBD1 (6 bases). V was pared by 7 bases and J by 1 base, with 11 bases between. The CDR3 totals 15 residues. Germline-derived CDR1 and CDR2 are SGHTA and FQGNSA. The CDR3 DNA reads as TGTGCCAGCATCCCCAGGGGATCTGGGGCCAACGTCCTGACTTTC. Its translation: CASIPRGSGANVLTF.

This clonotype was seen at least ten times. The V gene is TRBV28, the J gene TRBJ1-1; 7 nucleotides align to TRBD1. With 2 bases clipped from V and 4 bases from J, the junction kept 7 bases outside the gene matches. Per the germline V gene, CDR1 is MDHEN and CDR2 is SYDVKM. CDR3 size: 15 residues. The chain's CDR3 is CASSLLNRGGTEAFF. CDR3 DNA sequence: TGTGCCAGCAGTTTACTAAACAGGGGTGGCACTGAAGCTTTCTTT.

CDR3 protein: CATGRDHARDTQYF. DNA for the CDR3: TGTGCCACTGGCCGGGACCACGCTAGGGATACGCAGTATTTT. The genes are TRBV19 and TRBJ2-3, with D perhaps TRBD1 or TRBD2 (5 bases each). The CDR3 sequence is 14 residues long. The germline V gene encodes CDR1 LNHDA and CDR2 SQIVND (reference sequence). V was cut by 10 bases and J by 6 bases, with 20 bases left in between. Supplemented by reference TRBV19 and TRBJ2-3, the full variable domain reads DGGITQSPKYLFRKEGQNVTLSCEQNLNHDAMYWYRQDPGQGLRLIYYSQIVNDFQKGDIAEGYSVSREKKESFPLTVTSAQKNPTAFYLCATGRDHARDTQYFGPGTRLTVL.

A few counts support this clonotype. The V call is TRBV5-1, the J call TRBJ1-6; the D gene is possibly TRBD1 (5 bases). Germline lookup yields CDR1 SGHRS and CDR2 YFSETQ. The germline V and J ends were trimmed by 0 bases and 6 bases, with 10 bases remaining between them. The CDR3 length is 15 residues. Here the CDR3 reads CASSLERQRNSPLHF. The CDR3 nucleotides are TGCGCCAGCAGCTTGGAGCGACAGCGTAATTCACCCCTCCACTTT.

This clonotype was picked up many times. The chain recombines TRBV7-2 with TRBJ1-1; 9 bases map to TRBD1. CDR3 length: 14 amino acids. Per the germline V gene, CDR1 is SGHTA and CDR2 is FQGNSA. V was pared by 4 bases and J by 1 base, with 1 base of the junction left unmatched. The DNA for the CDR3 is TGTGCCAGCAGCTGGGGACAGGGGAACACTGAAGCTTTCTTT. This gives the protein CASSWGQGNTEAFF.

In its sample, this clonotype was seen a few times. The V gene is TRBV28, the J gene TRBJ1-6, with 7 bases fitting TRBD1. This CDR3 contains 15 residues. V lost 3 bases and J lost 6; bases outside the gene matches: 5. Germline V CDR1 and CDR2: MDHEN, SYDVKM. The CDR3 sequence is CASSLGDRVNSPLHF. The DNA for the CDR3 is TGTGCCAGCAGTTTGGGAGACAGGGTTAATTCACCCCTCCACTTT.

CDR3 sequence: CASSSRPGQGSNQPQHF. CDR3 nucleotides: TGTGCCAGCAGTTCACGTCCGGGACAGGGTTCGAATCAGCCCCAGCATTTT. The rearrangement links TRBV6-8 to TRBJ1-5; 9 nucleotides line up with TRBD1. This CDR3 has 17 amino acids. The V gene's germline CDR1 is MNHGY and CDR2 SAAAGT. V lost 4 bases and J lost 4; bases outside the gene matches: 11.

The sample holds many counts of this clonotype. This chain joins TRBV7-2 and TRBJ2-2, with 9 bases lining up with TRBD1. Germline V CDR1 and CDR2: SGHTA, FQGNSA. V was clipped by 4 bases and J by 9 bases; unmatched bases: 9. The CDR3 is made up of 15 amino acids. The CDR3 coding sequence is TGTGCCAGCAGCTCTAAAGGGACAGGGTGGAGGGAGCTGTTTTTT. It encodes CASSSKGTGWRELFF.

V and J are TRBV19 and TRBJ1-5; perhaps TRBD1 as D (5 bases). Germline V gives CDR1 LNHDA, CDR2 SQIVND (reference sequence). Trimming shortened V by 1 base and J by 7 bases, and 14 bases separated the two germline ends. This CDR3 is built from 15 residues. The CDR3 bases are TGTGCCAGTAGTATAGGAGCTCAGGGCGGACAGCCCCAGCATTTT. It codes for CASSIGAQGGQPQHF.

The chain couples TRBV5-1 to TRBJ2-1, with TRBD2 identical over 10 bases. Unmatched junction bases numbered 10, after V lost 3 bases and J lost 7 bases. There are 16 residues in the CDR3. Germline V lookup: CDR1 SGHRS, CDR2 YFSETQ. The CDR3 DNA sequence: TGCGCCAGCAGCTGGGTCAGTTTAGCGGGGGGAAATGAGCAGTTCTTC. Translated: CASSWVSLAGGNEQFF.

This clonotype was seen a few times. This chain links TRBV7-2 with TRBJ1-1; D perhaps matches TRBD1 (6 bases). This CDR3 region has 14 residues. V lost 8 bases and J 0 bases, leaving 13 bases between the germline ends. Germline V gene sequence: CDR1 SGHTA, CDR2 FQGNSA. The CDR3 DNA follows: TGTGCCAGCCTCTTGAACAGGGTGAACACTGAAGCTTTCTTT. Translating gives CASLLNRVNTEAFF.

In its sample, this clonotype was seen many times. The CDR3 coding sequence is TGTGCCAGCAGTTTATCGGTCGGGTATAATTCACCCCTCCACTTT. Amino acids: CASSLSVGYNSPLHF. The chain uses TRBV27 and TRBJ1-6; the D is unclear. The CDR3 runs 15 residues. Germline V gene data show CDR1 as MNHEY and CDR2 as SMNVEV (reference sequence). V lost 0 bases and J lost 4, with 7 bases in between.

The chain carries TRBV28 and TRBJ2-7; 8 bases map to TRBD1. The germline V gene encodes CDR1 MDHEN and CDR2 SYDVKM. The CDR3 is made up of 13 amino acids. Trimming at V came to 7 bases and at J to 3 bases, leaving 5 bases not matched to a gene. The CDR3 loop is CASKTGADYEQYF. In DNA, the CDR3 is TGTGCCAGCAAGACAGGGGCGGACTACGAGCAGTACTTC.

This clonotype has a handful of counts. The chain employs TRBV6-5 and TRBJ1-2, with unresolved D. CDR1 and CDR2 (germline): MNHEY, SVGAGI. Trimming shortened V by 0 bases and J by 7 bases, and 15 bases separated the two germline ends. The CDR3 has 15 amino acids. CDR3 nucleotide sequence: TGTGCCAGCAGTTACTCAGCCGGGCAAGCTCCTGGCTACACCTTC. It is translated as CASSYSAGQAPGYTF.

This clonotype was detected ten times or more. The chain links TRBV27 to TRBJ2-7; a weak D match, TRBD2 (7 bases). V dropped 0 bases and J dropped 5 bases, with 23 bases sitting between them. Germline CDR1 reads MNHEY; CDR2 reads SMNVEV (reference sequence). The CDR3 totals 18 residues. The DNA for the CDR3 is TGTGCCAGCAGTTTATCGGCTGGGTCCGGGGGGCGCGGCAACGAGCAGTACTTC. Its translation: CASSLSAGSGGRGNEQYF.

This clonotype was seen a single time. One end of the junction fails to match germline, which may point to a read error. The chain recombines TRBV11-2 with TRBJ2-1, with 10 bases that match TRBD1. CDR3 size: 15 residues. Looked up from germline, CDR1 is SGHAT and CDR2 is FQNNGV. The DNA of the CDR3 is TGTGCCAGCAGCTTAAGGGACAGGGGAAACAATGAGCGGTTCTTC. Amino acid sequence: CASSLRDRGNNERFF.

The chain is built from TRBV12-3 or TRBV12-4 and TRBJ2-7; D uncertain. Trimming took off 1 base at V and 4 bases at J, with 11 bases between the two ends. The CDR3 has 14 amino acids. This chain's CDR3 is CASSLGFLGYEQYF. In nucleotides, the CDR3 is TGTGCCAGCAGTTTAGGCTTTTTGGGGTACGAGCAGTACTTC.

The rearrangement links TRBV10-3 to TRBJ1-5, with D uncertain. This CDR3 has 17 amino acids. Trimming pared 0 bases from V and 8 bases from J, leaving 20 bases between. Germline CDR1 and CDR2: ENHRY and SYGVKD. Here the CDR3 DNA reads TGTGCCATCAGTGAGTCCGGCGCGGTAGGTGGGCAAAAGCCCCAGCATTTT. It yields the protein CAISESGAVGGQKPQHF.

This clonotype has just a few counts. The chain combines TRBV12-3 or TRBV12-4 with TRBJ2-1; possibly TRBD2 for D (6 bases). The CDR3 has 15 residues. Trimming took off 4 bases at V and 6 bases at J, with 16 bases between the two ends. In DNA, the CDR3 is TGTGCCAGCAGTTCGAATCTAGGGAGGACCAATGAGCAGTTCTTC. It translates to CASSSNLGRTNEQFF.

V is TRBV5-6 and J is TRBJ2-2; D not resolved. Looked up from germline, CDR1 is SGHDT and CDR2 is YYEEEE. The CDR3 loop spans 15 amino acids. V was cut by 4 bases and J by 5 bases, with 15 bases left in between. The CDR3 spells CASSPRWARTGELFF. The CDR3 DNA is TGTGCCAGCAGCCCCCGATGGGCGAGGACCGGGGAGCTGTTTTTT.

The chain recombines TRBV5-1 with TRBJ2-5, with 9 bases aligning to TRBD2. Germline V gene sequence: CDR1 SGHRS, CDR2 YFSETQ. After removal of 2 bases from V and 6 bases from J, the junction contained 11 bases not matched to a gene. The length of the CDR3 is 16 residues. The CDR3 coding sequence is TGCGCCAGCAGCTTACCGACTAGCGGCGTTCAGCAGACCCAGTACTTC. This translates into CASSLPTSGVQQTQYF. Variable domain in full (rest from reference TRBV5-1 and TRBJ2-5): KAGVTQTPRYLIKTRGQQVTLSCSPISGHRSVSWYQQTPGQGLQFLFEYFSETQRNKGNFPGRFSGRQFSNSRSEMNVSTLELGDSALYLCASSLPTSGVQQTQYFGPGTRLLVL.